Listed here are 30 T cell receptor beta chains from one sample, sequenced in a study of CD8 T cells in ankylosing spondylitis. TCRdb re-derived calls from the 5' RACE reads in MiXCR, one entry per CDR3 protein. In the table there are roughly 230,000 distinct CDR3 sequences, 7.5% to 9.5% of which are singletons. The sample taken for sequencing was blood, either unsorted or a sorted T cell fraction (not recorded which). These receptors were taken from a female donor with ankylosing spondylitis or in good health (not recorded which).

This clonotype was seen repeatedly, ten times or more. This chain joins TRBV7-9 and TRBJ2-1; the D is unclear. The CDR3 length is 13 residues. Trimming removed 5 bases at V and 4 bases at J, with 9 bases between. CDR1 and CDR2 from the germline V gene are SEHNR and FQNEAQ (reference sequence). The CDR3 protein is CASSHGRYNEQFF. For the CDR3, the DNA is TGTGCCAGCAGCCATGGACGGTACAATGAGCAGTTCTTC.

This clonotype was observed a few times. CDR3 amino acids: CASSIAPFDQITGELFF. Written as DNA, the CDR3 is TGTGCCAGTAGTATCGCACCTTTTGATCAAATCACCGGGGAGCTGTTTTTT. The V and J genes are TRBV19 and TRBJ2-2; D unclear. V gave up 3 bases and J gave up 4 bases, with 18 bases separating them. Germline V gives CDR1 LNHDA, CDR2 SQIVND (reference sequence). This CDR3 spans 17 amino acids.

This clonotype was detected many times. The CDR3 nucleotides read TGTGCCAGCAGGGAGGGACACACGTACGAGCAGTACTTC. This codes for CASREGHTYEQYF. This chain links TRBV6-1 with TRBJ2-7; either TRBD1 or TRBD2 may fit D (6 bases each). V shed 6 bases and J shed 4 bases, with 13 bases lying between them. Per the germline V gene, CDR1 is MNHNS and CDR2 is SASEGT. The CDR3 contains 13 residues.

This clonotype has a count of ten or more. The rearrangement joins TRBV12-3 or TRBV12-4 to TRBJ2-7, with D possibly matching TRBD1 (6 bases). This CDR3 has 12 residues. Trimming left V 7 bases short and J 4 bases short, with 11 bases between. The CDR3 reads CASTLGQYEQYF. The CDR3 coding sequence is TGTGCCAGCACTCTCGGACAGTACGAGCAGTACTTC.

This clonotype was recorded at least ten times. This chain's CDR3 is CASSITLAGDLNEQFF. The DNA for the CDR3 is TGTGCCAGTAGTATCACCCTAGCGGGAGATTTGAATGAGCAGTTCTTC. This chain joins TRBV19 and TRBJ2-1, with TRBD2 matching 10 bases. The V segment lost 3 bases and the J segment 7 bases; nucleotides outside the gene matches: 9. CDR1 and CDR2 from the germline V gene are LNHDA and SQIVND (reference sequence). There are 16 residues in the CDR3.

This clonotype was counted many times. The J gene is TRBJ1-1, the V gene TRBV12-5; D perhaps matches TRBD1 (6 bases). Germline CDR1 and CDR2: LGHNT and FRNRAP. This CDR3 spans 14 amino acids. Trimming left V 6 bases short and J 5 bases short, with 16 bases between. CDR3 DNA: TGTGCTAGTGGACCGAGGGGGGCCTGGACTGAAGCTTTCTTT. Its translation: CASGPRGAWTEAFF.

This clonotype was counted only a few times. This sequence joins TRBV20-1 and TRBJ2-4, with 9 positions matching TRBD2. Looked up from germline, CDR1 is DFQATT and CDR2 is SNEGSKA (reference sequence). The CDR3 runs 13 residues. The CDR3 region is CSGDQGGRDIQYF. CDR3 coding DNA: TGCAGCGGGGATCAGGGCGGGAGGGACATTCAGTACTTC.

At least ten counts were recorded for this clonotype. The chain recombines TRBV2 with TRBJ2-6, with no clear D. CDR1 and CDR2 from the germline V gene are SNHLY and FYNNEI. The CDR3 extends over 15 amino acids. Trimming shortened V by 5 bases and J by 0 bases, and 8 bases separated the two germline ends. CDR3 sequence: CASSLAYSGANVLTF. CDR3 bases: TGTGCCAGCAGTCTGGCATACTCTGGGGCCAACGTCCTGACTTTC.

At least ten counts were recorded for this clonotype. The chain links TRBV3-1 to TRBJ2-3; D gene ambiguous. V was pared by 0 bases and J by 5 bases, with 6 bases between. Germline values: CDR1 LGHDT, CDR2 YNNKEL (reference sequence). The CDR3 length is 13 residues. CDR3 protein: CASSQEWKDTQYF. In DNA form, the CDR3 reads TGTGCCAGCAGCCAAGAGTGGAAAGATACGCAGTATTTT.

This clonotype was recorded many times. The chain is built from TRBV12-3 or TRBV12-4 and TRBJ2-7, with TRBD1 identical over 9 bases. With 6 bases clipped from V and 7 bases from J, the junction kept 7 bases outside the gene matches. The CDR3 loop spans 13 amino acids. This chain's CDR3 is CASSTQGAGEQYF. CDR3 in DNA: TGTGCCAGCAGCACACAGGGGGCGGGTGAGCAGTACTTC.

On this clonotype itself: This clone may be a read error of a much larger clone one base away. Because the CDR3 is missing its conserved closing phenylalanine or tryptophan, this is likely a read error. V and J are TRBV20-1 and TRBJ2-3, with 10 nucleotides matching TRBD2. V shed 2 bases, J shed 3 bases, and the junction held 5 bases outside the gene matches. In germline, CDR1 is DFQATT, CDR2 SNEGSKA (reference sequence). This CDR3 region has 15 residues. In DNA form, the CDR3 reads TGCAGTGCTAGAACAAGCGGGAGGGCAACAGATACGCAGTATCTT. This codes for CSARTSGRATDTQYL.

Many counts were recorded for this clonotype. The chain is built from TRBV11-2 and TRBJ2-1, with D perhaps TRBD2 (5 bases). The ends were cut back, 5 bases at V and 7 bases at J, with 18 bases in the middle. In germline, CDR1 is SGHAT, CDR2 FQNNGV. The CDR3 runs 15 residues. CDR3 DNA: TGTGCCAGCAGCCTCCCCGGGATGCGACTAAATGAGCAGTTCTTC. This sequence encodes CASSLPGMRLNEQFF.

This clonotype was counted at least ten times. The chain has TRBV29-1 and TRBJ2-1; a weak D match, TRBD2 (6 bases). The CDR3 runs to 13 residues. Trimming removed 4 bases at V and 4 bases at J, with 11 bases between. Looked up from germline, CDR1 is SQVTM and CDR2 is ANQGSEA. CDR3 protein: CSVGAGSYNEQFF. In DNA, the CDR3 is TGCAGCGTTGGGGCGGGGTCGTACAATGAGCAGTTCTTC.

The J gene is TRBJ2-5, the V gene TRBV7-6; 12 bases are a match to TRBD2. With V trimmed by 5 bases and J by 5 bases, 3 bases remained unmatched. Germline V lookup: CDR1 SGHVS, CDR2 FNYEAQ. The CDR3 sequence is 14 residues long. CDR3 sequence reads: CASSRLAGAETQYF. CDR3 sequence (DNA): TGTGCCAGCAGCCGACTAGCGGGAGCGGAGACCCAGTACTTC.

The chain links TRBV12-2 to TRBJ1-1; TRBD1, the D gene given by the table, was not confirmed from the DNA. TRBV12-2 has pseudogene status. The CDR3 covers 15 residues. The CDR3 loop reads CASRTTGKGYTEAFF. Here the CDR3 DNA reads TGTGCAAGTCGAACAACAGGGAAGGGGTACACTGAAGCTTTCTTT.

V and J are TRBV7-8 and TRBJ2-2; 8 bases match TRBD2. CDR1 SGHVS and CDR2 FQNEAQ come from the germline V gene. The CDR3 length is 18 residues. V lost 4 bases, J lost 1 base, and 11 bases stayed unmatched. The CDR3 loop reads CASSSSQLAAENTGELFF. The DNA of the CDR3 is TGTGCCAGCAGCTCGAGCCAACTAGCGGCCGAGAACACCGGGGAGCTGTTTTTT.

Ten or more counts support this clonotype. The chain employs TRBV12-3 or TRBV12-4 and TRBJ1-5; 7 bases match TRBD1. V shed 5 bases and J 4 bases; nucleotides not matched to a gene: 5. The CDR3 contains 14 residues. For the CDR3, the DNA is TGTGCCAGCAGTCAAGGACAGGCTAATCAGCCCCAGCATTTT. Encoded protein: CASSQGQANQPQHF.

This clonotype showed up just a few times. This rearrangement joins TRBV28 to TRBJ2-5, with 9 bases matching TRBD1. From germline, CDR1 is MDHEN and CDR2 SYDVKM. This CDR3 contains 14 residues. Trimming at V came to 5 bases and at J to 4 bases, leaving 5 bases not matched to a gene. CDR3 coding DNA: TGTGCCAGCAGTATCACAGGGGGCCGAGAGACCCAGTACTTC. Protein sequence: CASSITGGRETQYF.

This clonotype was recorded a few times. The genes are TRBV7-2 and TRBJ2-7, with D maybe TRBD2 (5 bases). CDR1 is SGHTA and CDR2 is FQGNSA in the germline V gene. The CDR3 loop spans 15 amino acids. The V gene lost 5 bases and the J gene lost 2 bases, with 16 bases spanning the gap. The CDR3 sequence is CASSRFVGETYEQYF. DNA of the CDR3: TGTGCCAGCAGCCGATTCGTGGGAGAAACCTACGAGCAGTACTTC.

This clonotype occurred many times. This chain links TRBV29-1 with TRBJ2-3, with a possible D match to TRBD1 (5 bases). V was pared by 5 bases and J by 4 bases, with 13 bases between. Germline CDR1 and CDR2: SQVTM and ANQGSEA. This CDR3 is built from 13 residues. In DNA form, the CDR3 reads TGCAGCGTTCTTCACAGGTCGGCAGATACGCAGTATTTT. This codes for CSVLHRSADTQYF.

This clonotype appeared a single time. This sequence may be a read error, since a much larger clone differs from it by one base. This chain joins TRBV23-1 and TRBJ2-7; tentative D call: TRBD2 (6 bases). TRBV23-1 falls under the ORF class, with uncertain function. CDR3 size: 17 residues. The V and J ends lost 6 bases and 3 bases respectively, with 24 bases between them. CDR3 coding DNA: TGCGCCAGCAGCCCGGGAGTTCCGCGACTAGTAGGCTACGAGCAGTACTTC. Protein: CASSPGVPRLVGYEQYF.

This clonotype counts as medium-sized. The V call is TRBV12-3 or TRBV12-4, the J call TRBJ1-2; D perhaps matches TRBD1 (5 bases). The V end was cut by 3 bases, the J end by 4 bases, with 12 bases between. This CDR3 contains 14 residues. The CDR3 bases are TGTGCCAGCAGTTTCGTGGGGGACGGCTATGGCTACACCTTC. As protein: CASSFVGDGYGYTF.

This clonotype has a handful of counts. This clone may be a read error of a much larger clone one base away. The chain employs TRBV6-2 or TRBV6-3 and TRBJ1-1; D remains ambiguous. V was pared by 4 bases and J by 7 bases, with 10 bases between. The CDR3 spans 12 residues. Germline V gene sequence: CDR1 MNHEY, CDR2 SVGEGT. The CDR3 region is CASSCPGSEAFF. In nucleotides, the CDR3 is TGTGCCAGCAGTTGCCCGGGGAGTGAAGCTTTCTTT.

This clonotype was counted many times. CDR3 sequence (DNA): TGCGCCAGCACCCTCTCGACAGGGGCTATAGCAGTCTACGAGCAGTACTTC. Translated: CASTLSTGAIAVYEQYF. V and J are TRBV5-1 and TRBJ2-7; 8 bases are shared with TRBD1. The CDR3 totals 17 residues. Germline CDR1 SGHRS, CDR2 YFSETQ. V shed 6 bases, J shed 3 bases, and the junction held 17 bases outside the gene matches.

This clonotype was counted at least ten times. The V and J genes are TRBV9 and TRBJ1-5; a possible D gene is TRBD1 (5 bases). The CDR3 has 15 residues. The V end lost 3 bases, the J end lost 1 base, and 11 bases lay between the germline ends. The germline V gene has CDR1 SGDLS and CDR2 YYNGEE. Here the CDR3 DNA reads TGTGCCAGCAGCGCCCCGGGACTCAGCAATCAGCCCCAGCATTTT. Translating it yields CASSAPGLSNQPQHF.

As to this clonotype: This could be a read error, since a much larger clone is one nucleotide away. The J gene is TRBJ2-7, the V gene TRBV7-2; TRBD1 agrees at 7 bases. The CDR3 is 16 residues long. CDR1 and CDR2 from the germline V gene are SGHTA and FQGNSA. CDR3 residues: CASSLAGTARAYEQCF. The CDR3 DNA sequence: TGTGCCAGCAGCTTAGCCGGGACAGCCCGGGCCTACGAGCAGTGCTTC.

Turning to this clonotype: This may be a read error, as it is one base from a much larger clone. The chain carries TRBV6-5 and TRBJ2-2; D unclear. The germline V gene has CDR1 MNHEY and CDR2 SVGAGI. The CDR3 length is 14 residues. The CDR3 DNA reads TGTGCCGGCAGTTATAGGTTGAACACCGGGGAGCTGTTTTTT. It specifies CAGSYRLNTGELFF.

The chain recombines TRBV7-9 with TRBJ2-7; no clear D gene. The CDR3 extends over 12 amino acids. Trimming cost V 2 bases and J 7 bases, with 9 bases left between them. Germline V gene lookup returns CDR1 SEHNR and CDR2 FQNEAQ (reference sequence). The chain's CDR3 is CASSLPELEQYF. The CDR3 coding sequence is TGTGCCAGCAGCTTACCAGAGTTAGAGCAGTACTTC.

About this clonotype itself: This may stem from a read error, because a much larger clone lies one nucleotide away. This chain links TRBV19 with TRBJ1-4, with unresolved D. This CDR3 region has 12 residues. CDR1 and CDR2 from the germline V gene are LNHDA and SQIVND (reference sequence). Here the CDR3 reads CTSKSRNEKLFF. As DNA, the CDR3 is TGTACCAGTAAATCGAGGAATGAAAAACTGTTTTTT.

This clonotype was recorded many times. The chain has TRBV11-2 and TRBJ2-3; D unclear. From germline, CDR1 is SGHAT and CDR2 FQNNGV. Trimming took off 6 bases at V and 0 bases at J, with 7 bases between the two ends. The CDR3 runs 13 residues. The DNA for the CDR3 is TGTGCCAGCAGACTTGCTAGCACAGATACGCAGTATTTT. Encoded protein: CASRLASTDTQYF.